This record covers a single T cell receptor (beta chain). Its target is not known. The CDR3 covers 15 residues. Looked up from germline, CDR1 is SNHLY and CDR2 is FYNNEI. This specimen belongs to a study of CXCR3-negative and CXCR3-positive naive CD8 T cells. Study-wide findings and caveats: Unlike memory cells, which differed, naive CXCR3-negative and CXCR3-positive cells had similar TRBV-TRBJ usage. With surface CD5 comparable between naive subsets, TCR strength was estimated using properties derived from the TRB CDR3. Much lower diversity was found in memory CD8+ cells, while both naive subsets had comparably high diversity.

Researchers prepared the TRB cDNA libraries using 5' RACE with UMI labels. TCRdb re-called the 5' RACE reads and gives one entry per CDR3 protein, without DNA. In all, the sample yields about 38,000 distinct CDR3 sequences. The sequencing input was memory CD8+ T cells from blood. The receptor was derived from a human donor in good health. Some clones in this sample may be carry-over from other donors' samples. The chain links TRBV2 to TRBJ1-1. The CDR3 loop reads CASSESQDMNTEAFF.